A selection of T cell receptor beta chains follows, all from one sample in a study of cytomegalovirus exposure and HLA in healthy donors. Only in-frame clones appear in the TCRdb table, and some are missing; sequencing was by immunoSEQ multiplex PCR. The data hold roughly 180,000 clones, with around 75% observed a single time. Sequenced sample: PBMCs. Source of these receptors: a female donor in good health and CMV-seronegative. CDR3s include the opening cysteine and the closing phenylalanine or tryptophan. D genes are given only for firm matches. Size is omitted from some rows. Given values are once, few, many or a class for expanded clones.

CDR3 DNA: TGTGCCAGCTCGGGACTAGCGAACAATGAGCAGTTCTTC; CDR3 protein: CASSGLANNEQFF; clone size: NA; V gene: TRBV27; D gene: TRBD2; J gene: TRBJ2-1
CDR3 DNA: TGTGCCAGTAGTCTGAGACAGGGCCACTTCTATGGCTACACCTTC; CDR3 protein: CASSLRQGHFYGYTF; clone size: NA; V gene: TRBV19; D gene: TRBD1; J gene: TRBJ1-2
CDR3 DNA: TGTGCCAGCAGCACACTAGCGGGACCTTACGAGCAGTACTTC; CDR3 protein: CASSTLAGPYEQYF; clone size: NA; V gene: TRBV7-9; D gene: TRBD2; J gene: TRBJ2-7
CDR3 DNA: TGTGCCAGCAGTTTCGTTGGGGAGGGTGACGAGCAGTACTTC; CDR3 protein: CASSFVGEGDEQYF; clone size: NA; V gene: TRBV28; D gene: TRBD2; J gene: TRBJ2-7
CDR3 DNA: TGTGCCACCCTTAAGACAGGGGAACCTTATGGCTACACCTTC; CDR3 protein: CATLKTGEPYGYTF; clone size: NA; V gene: TRBV15; D gene: TRBD1; J gene: TRBJ1-2
CDR3 DNA: TGTGCCAGCTTACCCGACAGGGCGGGTGAGCAGTACTTC; CDR3 protein: CASLPDRAGEQYF; clone size: NA; V gene: TRBV18; D gene: TRBD1; J gene: TRBJ2-7
CDR3 DNA: TGTGCCAGCAGTTTATTTAACGGCGGCGGGGAGCTGTTTTTT; CDR3 protein: CASSLFNGGGELFF; clone size: NA; V gene: TRBV27; D gene: NA; J gene: TRBJ2-2
CDR3 DNA: TGCGCCAGCAGCCAAGAAGCAGGGGCTGGAGACATTCAGTACTTC; CDR3 protein: CASSQEAGAGDIQYF; clone size: NA; V gene: TRBV4-1; D gene: NA; J gene: TRBJ2-4
CDR3 DNA: TGTGCCAGCTCCCTCGACGGATACTACAATCAGCCCCAGCATTTT; CDR3 protein: CASSLDGYYNQPQHF; clone size: NA; V gene: TRBV18; D gene: NA; J gene: TRBJ1-5
CDR3 DNA: TGTGCCAGGGGACTAGCGGGGGGGCATGAGCAGTTCTTC; CDR3 protein: CARGLAGGHEQFF; clone size: NA; V gene: TRBV2; D gene: TRBD2; J gene: TRBJ2-1
CDR3 DNA: TGTGCCAGCAGCAACCTCAGGGGGCAAGGCCTCCACGAGCAGTACTTC; CDR3 protein: CASSNLRGQGLHEQYF; clone size: NA; V gene: TRBV5-5; D gene: TRBD1; J gene: TRBJ2-7
CDR3 DNA: TGTGCCAGCAAGGGGGATATGAACACTGAAGCTTTCTTT; CDR3 protein: CASKGDMNTEAFF; clone size: NA; V gene: TRBV2; D gene: NA; J gene: TRBJ1-1
CDR3 DNA: TGTGCCAGCAGCCCGAAAGCGCGGGGGGGCCCTAGCACAGATACGCAGTATTTT; CDR3 protein: CASSPKARGGPSTDTQYF; clone size: NA; V gene: TRBV7-9; D gene: TRBD2; J gene: TRBJ2-3
CDR3 DNA: TGCGCCAGCAGCTTTTTAGCGGGAGTCTTTATGAGCTCCTACAATGAGCAGTTCTTC; CDR3 protein: CASSFLAGVFMSSYNEQFF; clone size: few; V gene: TRBV5-1; D gene: TRBD2; J gene: TRBJ2-1
CDR3 DNA: TGTGCCAGCAGGCCATTGGTCCCCCCGGGGACCCAGTACTTC; CDR3 protein: CASRPLVPPGTQYF; clone size: NA; V gene: TRBV28; D gene: NA; J gene: TRBJ2-5
CDR3 DNA: TGCGCCAGCAGCTTGGGACAGGGAGGCGGTGGCTACACCTTC; CDR3 protein: CASSLGQGGGGYTF; clone size: NA; V gene: TRBV5-1; D gene: TRBD1; J gene: TRBJ1-2
CDR3 DNA: TGTGCCAGCAGTGAGGGACTAGCGGGTATCTACGAGCAGTACTTC; CDR3 protein: CASSEGLAGIYEQYF; clone size: NA; V gene: TRBV2; D gene: TRBD2; J gene: TRBJ2-7
CDR3 DNA: TGTGCCAGCAGTGAGCTACCAGGGAAGGGGTCACCCCTCCACTTT; CDR3 protein: CASSELPGKGSPLHF; clone size: NA; V gene: TRBV6-1; D gene: NA; J gene: TRBJ1-6